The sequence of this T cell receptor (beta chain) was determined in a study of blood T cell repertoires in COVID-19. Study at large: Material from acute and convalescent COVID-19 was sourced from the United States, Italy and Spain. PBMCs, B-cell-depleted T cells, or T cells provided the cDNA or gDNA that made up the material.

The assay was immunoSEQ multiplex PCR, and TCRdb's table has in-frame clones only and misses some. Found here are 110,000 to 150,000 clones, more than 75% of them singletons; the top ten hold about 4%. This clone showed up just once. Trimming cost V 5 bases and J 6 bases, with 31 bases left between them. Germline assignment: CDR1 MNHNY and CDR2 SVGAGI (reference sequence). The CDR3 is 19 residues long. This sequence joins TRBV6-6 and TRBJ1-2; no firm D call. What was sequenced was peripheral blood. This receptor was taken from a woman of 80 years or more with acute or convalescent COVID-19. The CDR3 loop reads CASSPYYSANIHVGDGYTF. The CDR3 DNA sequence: TGTGCCAGCAGTCCTTACTATTCAGCGAACATCCATGTCGGGGATGGCTACACCTTC.